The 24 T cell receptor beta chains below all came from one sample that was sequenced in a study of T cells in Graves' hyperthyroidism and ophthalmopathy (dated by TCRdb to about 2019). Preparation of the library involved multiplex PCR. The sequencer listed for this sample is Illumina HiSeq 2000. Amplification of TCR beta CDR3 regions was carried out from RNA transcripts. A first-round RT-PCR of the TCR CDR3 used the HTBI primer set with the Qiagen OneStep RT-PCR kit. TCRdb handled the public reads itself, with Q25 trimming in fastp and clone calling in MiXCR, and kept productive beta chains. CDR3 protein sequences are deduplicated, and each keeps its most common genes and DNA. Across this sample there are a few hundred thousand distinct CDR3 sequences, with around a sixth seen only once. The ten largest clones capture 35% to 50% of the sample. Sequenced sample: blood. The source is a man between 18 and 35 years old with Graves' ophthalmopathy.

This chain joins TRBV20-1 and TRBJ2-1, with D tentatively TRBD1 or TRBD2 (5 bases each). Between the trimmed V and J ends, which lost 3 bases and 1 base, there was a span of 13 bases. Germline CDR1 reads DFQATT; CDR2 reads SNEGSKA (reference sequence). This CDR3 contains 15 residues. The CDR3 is CSASGPRESYNEQFF. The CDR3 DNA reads TGCAGTGCTAGTGGCCCCAGGGAGTCCTACAATGAGCAGTTCTTC.

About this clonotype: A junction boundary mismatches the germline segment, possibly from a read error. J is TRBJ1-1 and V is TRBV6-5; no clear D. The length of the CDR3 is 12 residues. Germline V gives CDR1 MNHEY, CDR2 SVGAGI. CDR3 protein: CTSSYGDTEAFF. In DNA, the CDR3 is TGTACCAGCAGTTACGGAGACACCGAAGCTTTCTTT.

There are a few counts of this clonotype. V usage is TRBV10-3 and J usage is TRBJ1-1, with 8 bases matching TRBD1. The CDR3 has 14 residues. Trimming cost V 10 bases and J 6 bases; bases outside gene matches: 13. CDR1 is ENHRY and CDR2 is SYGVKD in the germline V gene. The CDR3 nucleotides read TGTGCCACGGAACCTGGACAGGGTAGTCCTGAAGCTTTCTTT. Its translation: CATEPGQGSPEAFF.

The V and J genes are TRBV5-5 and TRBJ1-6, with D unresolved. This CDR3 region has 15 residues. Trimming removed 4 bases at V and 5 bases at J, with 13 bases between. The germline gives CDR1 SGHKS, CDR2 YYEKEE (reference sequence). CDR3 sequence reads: CASSPREGNNSPLHF. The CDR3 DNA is TGTGCCAGCAGCCCGAGGGAAGGCAATAATTCACCCCTCCACTTT.

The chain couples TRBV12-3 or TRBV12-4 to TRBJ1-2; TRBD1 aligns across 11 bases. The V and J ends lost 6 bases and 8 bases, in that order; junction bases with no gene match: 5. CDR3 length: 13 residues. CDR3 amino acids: CASRGTGGFGYTF. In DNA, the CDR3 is TGTGCCAGCAGGGGGACAGGGGGGTTCGGCTACACCTTC.

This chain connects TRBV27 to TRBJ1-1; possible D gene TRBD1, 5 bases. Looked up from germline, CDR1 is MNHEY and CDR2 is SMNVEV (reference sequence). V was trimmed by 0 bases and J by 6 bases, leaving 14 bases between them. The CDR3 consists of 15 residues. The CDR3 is CASSLSITGGPEAFF. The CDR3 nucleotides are TGTGCCAGCAGTTTATCGATAACCGGGGGACCTGAAGCTTTCTTT.

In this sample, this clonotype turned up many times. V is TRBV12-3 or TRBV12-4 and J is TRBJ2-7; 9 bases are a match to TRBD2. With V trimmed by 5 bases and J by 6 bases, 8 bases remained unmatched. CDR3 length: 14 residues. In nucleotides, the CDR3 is TGTGCCAGCAGTCTCGGGGGACTAGCATCCGAGCAGTACTTC. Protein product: CASSLGGLASEQYF.

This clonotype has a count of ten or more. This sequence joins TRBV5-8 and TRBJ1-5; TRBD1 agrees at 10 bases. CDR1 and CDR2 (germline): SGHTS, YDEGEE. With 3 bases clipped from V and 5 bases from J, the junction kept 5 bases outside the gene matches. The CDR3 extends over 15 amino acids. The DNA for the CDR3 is TGTGCCAGCAGCTGGGCCGGGACAGGGGATCAGCCCCAGCATTTT. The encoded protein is CASSWAGTGDQPQHF. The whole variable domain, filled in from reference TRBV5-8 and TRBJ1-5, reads EAGVTQSPTHLIKTRGQQATLRCSPISGHTSVYWYQQALGLGLQFLLWYDEGEERNRGNFPPRFSGRQFPNYSSELNVNALELEDSALYLCASSWAGTGDQPQHFGDGTRLSIL.

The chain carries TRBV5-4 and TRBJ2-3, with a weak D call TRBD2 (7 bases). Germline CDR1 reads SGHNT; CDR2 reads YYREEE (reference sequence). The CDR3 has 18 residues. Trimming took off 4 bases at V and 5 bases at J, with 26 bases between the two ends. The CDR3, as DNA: TGTGCCAGCAGCGCGACCTTTGGCGGGGGCTACCCCGGAGATACGCAGTATTTT. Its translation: CASSATFGGGYPGDTQYF.

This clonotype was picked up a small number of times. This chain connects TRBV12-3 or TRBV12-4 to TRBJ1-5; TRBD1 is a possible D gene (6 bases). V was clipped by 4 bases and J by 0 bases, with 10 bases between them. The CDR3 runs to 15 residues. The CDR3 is CASSWDIYSNQPQHF. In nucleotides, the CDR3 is TGTGCCAGCAGTTGGGACATATATAGCAATCAGCCCCAGCATTTT.

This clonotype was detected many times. In DNA form, the CDR3 reads TGTGCCAGCAGAGCCACTTGGTACTCTGGGGCCAACGTCCTGACTTTC. It is translated as CASRATWYSGANVLTF. The gene calls are TRBV12-3 or TRBV12-4 and TRBJ2-6; no definite D call. Between the trimmed V and J ends, which lost 6 bases and 0 bases, there was a span of 12 bases. The CDR3 loop spans 16 amino acids.

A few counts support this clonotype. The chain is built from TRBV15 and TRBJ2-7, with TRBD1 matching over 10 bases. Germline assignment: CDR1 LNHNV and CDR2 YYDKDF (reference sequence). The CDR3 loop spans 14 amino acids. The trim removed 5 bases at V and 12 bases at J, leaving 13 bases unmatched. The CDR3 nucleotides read TGTGCCACCAGCGTAACCGCCGGGACAGGGGTGCCGTACTTC. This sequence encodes CATSVTAGTGVPYF.

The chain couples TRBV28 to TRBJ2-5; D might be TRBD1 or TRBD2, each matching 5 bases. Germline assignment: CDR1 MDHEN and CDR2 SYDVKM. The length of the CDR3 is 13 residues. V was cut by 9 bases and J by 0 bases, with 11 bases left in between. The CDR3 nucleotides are TGTGCCAGTGGGGGTTCGTACCAAGAGACCCAGTACTTC. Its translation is CASGGSYQETQYF.

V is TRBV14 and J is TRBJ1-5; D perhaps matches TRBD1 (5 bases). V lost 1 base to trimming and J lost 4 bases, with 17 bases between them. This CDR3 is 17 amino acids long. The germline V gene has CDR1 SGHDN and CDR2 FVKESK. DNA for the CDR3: TGTGCCAGCAGCCAAGCGGGTTTCGGGACTGATAATCAGCCCCAGCATTTT. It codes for CASSQAGFGTDNQPQHF.

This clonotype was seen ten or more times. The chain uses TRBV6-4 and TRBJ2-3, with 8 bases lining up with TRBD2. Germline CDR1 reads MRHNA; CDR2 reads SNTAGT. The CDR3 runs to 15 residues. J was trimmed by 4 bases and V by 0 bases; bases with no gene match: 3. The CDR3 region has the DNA TGTGCCAGCAGTGACTCGACGGGGGGGCCAGATACGCAGTATTTT. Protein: CASSDSTGGPDTQYF.

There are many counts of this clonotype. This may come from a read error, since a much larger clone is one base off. The CDR3 bases are TGTGCCAGCAGCTTCCAGGGTTCAGATACGCAGTATTTT. This codes for CASSFQGSDTQYF. The V call is TRBV3-1, the J call TRBJ2-3; D might be TRBD1 (5 bases). Germline CDR1 is LGHDT and CDR2 is YNNKEL (reference sequence). V dropped 5 bases and J dropped 4 bases, with 10 bases sitting between them. This CDR3 comprises 13 residues.

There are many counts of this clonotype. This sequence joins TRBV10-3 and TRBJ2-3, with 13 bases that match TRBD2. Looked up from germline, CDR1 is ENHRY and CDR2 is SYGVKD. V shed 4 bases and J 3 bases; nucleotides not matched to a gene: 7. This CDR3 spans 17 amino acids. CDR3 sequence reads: CAISVSLAGGLTDTQYF. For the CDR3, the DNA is TGTGCCATCAGTGTTTCACTAGCGGGGGGGCTGACAGATACGCAGTATTTT.

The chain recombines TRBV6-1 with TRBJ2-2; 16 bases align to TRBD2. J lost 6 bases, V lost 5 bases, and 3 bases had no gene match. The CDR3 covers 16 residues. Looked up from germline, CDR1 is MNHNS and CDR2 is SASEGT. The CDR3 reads CASSYGTSGGAGELFF. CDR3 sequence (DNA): TGTGCCAGCAGTTACGGGACTAGCGGGGGGGCCGGGGAGCTGTTTTTT.

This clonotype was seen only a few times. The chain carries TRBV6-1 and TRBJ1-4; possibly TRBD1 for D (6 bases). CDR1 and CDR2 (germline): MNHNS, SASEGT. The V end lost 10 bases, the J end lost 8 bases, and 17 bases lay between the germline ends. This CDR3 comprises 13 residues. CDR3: CATTRERGEKLFF. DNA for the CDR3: TGTGCCACCACCCGGGAGAGGGGGGAAAAACTGTTTTTT.

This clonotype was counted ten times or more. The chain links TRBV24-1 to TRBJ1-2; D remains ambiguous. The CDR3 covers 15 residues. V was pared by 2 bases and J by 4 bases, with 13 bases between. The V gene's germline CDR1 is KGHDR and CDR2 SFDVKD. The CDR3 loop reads CATSDSQEPTYGYTF. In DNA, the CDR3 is TGTGCCACCAGTGATTCTCAGGAACCCACCTATGGCTACACCTTC.

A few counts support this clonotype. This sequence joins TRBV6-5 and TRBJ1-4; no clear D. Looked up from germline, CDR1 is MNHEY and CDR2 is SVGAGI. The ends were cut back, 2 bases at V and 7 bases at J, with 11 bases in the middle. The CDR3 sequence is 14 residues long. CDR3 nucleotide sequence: TGTGCCAGCAGTTACCATTCGACGGGTGAAAAACTGTTTTTT. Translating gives CASSYHSTGEKLFF.

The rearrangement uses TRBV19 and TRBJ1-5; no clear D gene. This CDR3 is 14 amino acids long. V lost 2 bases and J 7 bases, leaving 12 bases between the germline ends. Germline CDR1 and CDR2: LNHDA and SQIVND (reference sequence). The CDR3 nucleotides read TGTGCCAGTAGTATACTAGGAGGATCGCAGCCCCAGCATTTT. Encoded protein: CASSILGGSQPQHF.

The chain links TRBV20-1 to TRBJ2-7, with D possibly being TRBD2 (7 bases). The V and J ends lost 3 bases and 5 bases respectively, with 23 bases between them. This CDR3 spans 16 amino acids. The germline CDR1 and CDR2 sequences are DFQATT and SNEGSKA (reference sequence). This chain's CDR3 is CSASRLGRGGSHEQYF. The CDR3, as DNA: TGCAGTGCTAGTCGCCTGGGGAGGGGGGGCAGCCACGAGCAGTACTTC.

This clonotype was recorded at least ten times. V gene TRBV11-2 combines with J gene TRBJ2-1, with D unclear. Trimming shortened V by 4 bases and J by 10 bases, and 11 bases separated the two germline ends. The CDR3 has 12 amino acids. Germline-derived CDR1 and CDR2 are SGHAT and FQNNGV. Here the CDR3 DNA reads TGTGCCAGCAGCTCCGGACCCGCGGAGCAGTTCTTC. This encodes CASSSGPAEQFF.